This T cell receptor beta chain comes out of a study of shared clonotypes between healthy human individuals. Study-level information: Researchers assigned three CD4 naive, three CD4 memory, two CD8 naive and one CD8 memory plate to each donor.

Sorted-subset replicate PCR reactions contained roughly 200 ng DNA, corresponding to roughly 29,000 T cell genomes. The repertoire was sequenced with immunoSEQ multiplex PCR; TCRdb's copy has only in-frame clones and lacks some. The sample has more than 900,000 clones, 70% to 80% seen once. This clone was found once. The sample comprised memory CD4+ T cells from PBMCs. Subset reported: CD45RA-negative fraction. This clonotype originated in a man younger than 35 in good health. Some clones in this sample may be carry-over from other donors' samples.

The CDR3 here is CASGVISGSSYNEQFF. The CDR3 region has the DNA TGCGCCAGCGGCGTAATTAGCGGGAGCTCCTACAATGAGCAGTTCTTC. The chain recombines TRBV5-1 with TRBJ2-1; TRBD2 matches at 9 bases. Germline-derived CDR1 and CDR2 are SGHRS and YFSETQ. This CDR3 spans 16 amino acids. Germline trimming cut 7 bases from V and 0 bases from J; bases unmatched to any gene: 8.